The 29 T cell receptor beta chains given below trace back to one sample, sequenced in a study of beta chain features in type 1 diabetes. Findings of the study overall: TCRB CDR3 length was moderately but significantly reduced in all four CD4+ subsets of Type 1 diabetes patients.

The authors reverse transcribed all of the isolated RNA, so sequencing captured expressed TCRB transcripts. Here immunoSEQ multiplex PCR was the method, and the copy in TCRdb shows in-frame clones only, minus some. Of more than 100,000 clones listed, 25% to 35% are singletons. Their cognate antigens are unknown. The sequencing input was central memory CD4+ T cells from blood. Receptor source: a woman in her late teens or twenties with type 1 diabetes.

CDR3 coding DNA: TGTGCCAGCAGTTCGGATTATGGGGGGGAGACCCAGTACTTC. Its protein is CASSSDYGGETQYF. V and J are TRBV5-6 and TRBJ2-5; TRBD2 might be the D (6 bases). This CDR3 has 14 residues. V was pared by 5 bases and J by 5 bases, with 16 bases between. Germline V gene data show CDR1 as SGHDT and CDR2 as YYEEEE. Drawing the rest from reference TRBV5-6 and TRBJ2-5, the complete variable domain is DAGVTQSPTHLIKTRGQQVTLRCSPKSGHDTVSWYQQALGQGPQFIFQYYEEEERQRGNFPDRFSGHQFPNYSSELNVNALLLGDSALYLCASSSDYGGETQYFGPGTRLLVL.

The chain carries TRBV10-2 and TRBJ2-1; tentatively, D is TRBD1 (6 bases). V lost 6 bases to trimming and J lost 6 bases, with 12 bases between them. CDR1 and CDR2 from the germline V gene are WSHSY and SAAADI. The CDR3 has 13 residues. The CDR3 protein is CASSPQGPNEQFF. The DNA for the CDR3 is TGCGCCAGCAGCCCTCAGGGGCCCAATGAGCAGTTCTTC.

This rearrangement joins TRBV5-5 to TRBJ2-5, with D possibly TRBD1 on 6 matching bases. The CDR3 runs to 13 residues. V lost 4 bases and J lost 2, with 9 bases in between. Looked up from germline, CDR1 is SGHKS and CDR2 is YYEKEE (reference sequence). CDR3 in amino acids: CASSIQGQETQYF. CDR3 coding DNA: TGTGCCAGCAGCATTCAGGGGCAAGAGACCCAGTACTTC.

The chain uses TRBV7-9 and TRBJ2-1; 10 nucleotides line up with TRBD2. Trimming removed 6 bases from V and 8 bases from J; junction bases left unmatched: 16. Germline-derived CDR1 and CDR2 are SEHNR and FQNEAQ (reference sequence). The CDR3 has 17 residues. Here the CDR3 DNA reads TGTGCCAGCAGTGCCGGGGCTAGCGGGAGAGAGTTGGATGAGCAGTTCTTC. It yields the protein CASSAGASGRELDEQFF.

The chain uses TRBV4-1 and TRBJ1-1, with D perhaps TRBD1 (5 bases). The CDR3 totals 17 residues. Germline CDR1 MGHRA, CDR2 YSYEKL. V lost 4 bases, J lost 0 bases, and 18 bases lay in between. The CDR3 DNA is TGCGCCAGCAGCCCCCGCCCCCCGGGACTGATGAACACTGAAGCTTTCTTT. It yields the protein CASSPRPPGLMNTEAFF.

This clone has more than one count but fewer than ten. The chain employs TRBV7-2 and TRBJ2-4; TRBD2 agrees at 7 bases. The CDR3 sequence is 14 residues long. CDR1 SGHTA and CDR2 FQGNSA come from the germline V gene. The V gene end was trimmed by 4 bases and the J gene end by 6 bases; junction bases not matched to a gene: 6. CDR3 bases: TGTGCCAGCAGCTCGGCCACGGGGGGAAACATTCAGTACTTC. Its protein product is CASSSATGGNIQYF. Filled out from reference TRBV7-2 and TRBJ2-4, the complete variable domain reads GAGVSQSPSNKVTEKGKDVELRCDPISGHTALYWYRQSLGQGLEFLIYFQGNSAPDKSGLPSDRFSAERTGGSVSTLTIQRTQQEDSAVYLCASSSATGGNIQYFGAGTRLSVL.

V and J are TRBV18 and TRBJ1-3; 7 bases agree with TRBD1. The germline CDR1 and CDR2 sequences are KGHSH and LQKENI. The CDR3 totals 18 residues. With V trimmed by 3 bases and J by 0 bases, 11 bases remained unmatched. The CDR3 region is CASSPSMATGNSGNTIYF. The CDR3 DNA reads as TGTGCCAGCTCACCCTCGATGGCGACAGGGAACTCTGGAAACACCATATATTTT.

This rearrangement joins TRBV5-1 to TRBJ2-5; 10 bases are a match to TRBD2. Gene TRBJ2-7 matches the end of the DNA better, so the J call may be wrong. CDR3 length: 13 residues. Germline-derived CDR1 and CDR2 are SGHRS and YFSETQ. This CDR3 reads CASSLWTSGEQYF. Written as DNA, the CDR3 is TGCGCCAGCAGCCTCTGGACTAGCGGCGAGCAGTACTTC.

The chain employs TRBV18 and TRBJ1-1; possible D gene TRBD1, 6 bases. The CDR3 spans 15 residues. CDR1 and CDR2 (germline): KGHSH, LQKENI. The V gene lost 6 bases and the J gene lost 5 bases, with 19 bases spanning the gap. This chain's CDR3 is CASSPSRGGDTEAFF. In DNA form, the CDR3 reads TGTGCCAGCTCGCCGTCGAGGGGGGGGGATACTGAAGCTTTCTTT.

J is TRBJ2-3 and V is TRBV7-3, with D possibly being TRBD2 (6 bases). Germline CDR1 and CDR2: SGHTA and FQGTGA. V was shortened by 5 bases and J by 0 bases, with 9 bases between the two germline ends. The length of the CDR3 is 14 residues. The chain's CDR3 is CASSPGTSTDTQYF. CDR3 DNA sequence: TGTGCCAGCAGCCCCGGGACTAGCACAGATACGCAGTATTTT.

The gene calls are TRBV5-4 and TRBJ2-5; TRBD2 agrees at 7 bases. The CDR3 has 18 residues. Trimming cost V 1 base and J 0 bases; bases outside gene matches: 12. The germline V gene has CDR1 SGHNT and CDR2 YYREEE (reference sequence). CDR3 DNA: TGTGCCAGCAGCTTGCGGGCGGGTGGGAGCGGGAACCAAGAGACCCAGTACTTC. Protein: CASSLRAGGSGNQETQYF.

This chain links TRBV15 with TRBJ2-5, with 12 nucleotides matching TRBD2. This CDR3 is 18 amino acids long. After removal of 4 bases from V and 4 bases from J, the junction contained 13 bases not matched to a gene. Germline lookup yields CDR1 LNHNV and CDR2 YYDKDF (reference sequence). The CDR3 bases are TGTGCCACCAGCACCGGGACTAGCGGGTCTATTACACGAGAGACCCAGTACTTC. Translating it yields CATSTGTSGSITRETQYF.

This sequence joins TRBV10-1 and TRBJ2-1; 9 nucleotides match TRBD2. Germline V CDR1 and CDR2: WNHNN, SYGVQD (reference sequence). V dropped 0 bases and J dropped 7; count of bases not matched to a gene: 4. CDR3 length: 15 residues. DNA of the CDR3: TGCGCCAGCAGTGAGTCCTCTAGCGGGAAGAATGAGCAGTTCTTC. It is translated as CASSESSSGKNEQFF.

There are a few counts of this clone. The V gene is TRBV27, the J gene TRBJ2-7; 8 bases agree with TRBD2. V gave up 2 bases and J gave up 0 bases; unmatched junction bases: 12. Per germline, CDR1 MNHEY and CDR2 SMNVEV (reference sequence). This CDR3 is 18 amino acids long. For the CDR3, the DNA is TGTGCCAGCAGTTTACTGGGTAGCGGGACGGGCCGCTCCTACGAGCAGTACTTC. Its protein product is CASSLLGSGTGRSYEQYF.

This clone was observed a few times. This chain connects TRBV7-2 to TRBJ1-1, with D maybe TRBD1 (5 bases). Trimming removed 5 bases from V and 8 bases from J, with 9 bases in between. Germline lookup yields CDR1 SGHTA and CDR2 FQGNSA. The CDR3 is 11 residues long. The CDR3 region is CASSPRQEAFF. CDR3 in DNA: TGTGCCAGCAGCCCCCGACAGGAAGCTTTCTTT.

The rearrangement joins TRBV5-4 to TRBJ1-4; maybe TRBD1 (5 bases). The germline gives CDR1 SGHNT, CDR2 YYREEE (reference sequence). CDR3 size: 15 residues. V dropped 0 bases and J dropped 4 bases, with 10 bases sitting between them. The CDR3 reads CASSLDGGNNEKLFF. CDR3 bases: TGTGCCAGCAGCTTGGACGGGGGGAATAATGAAAAACTGTTTTTT.

This clone was picked up one time. J is TRBJ2-2 and V is TRBV30; 10 nucleotides match TRBD1. V lost 0 bases, J lost 8 bases, and 6 bases stayed unmatched. CDR1 and CDR2 (germline): GTSNPN, SVGIG (reference sequence). The CDR3 totals 15 residues. The DNA of the CDR3 is TGTGCCTGGAGTGTAGGGGACAGGGGATCGGGGGAGCTGTTTTTT. Protein product: CAWSVGDRGSGELFF. The full variable domain, in which reference TRBV30 and TRBJ2-2 provide the parts outside the CDR3, is SQTIHQWPATLVQPVGSPLSLECTVEGTSNPNLYWYRQAAGRGLQLLFYSVGIGQISSEVPQNLSASRPQDRQFILSSKKLLLSDSGFYLCAWSVGDRGSGELFFGEGSRLTVL.

The CDR3 is CASSQVATGLGNEQFF. CDR3 DNA: TGCGCCAGCAGCCAAGTCGCGACAGGGTTGGGCAATGAGCAGTTCTTC. The chain recombines TRBV4-1 with TRBJ2-1; 7 bases map to TRBD1. The CDR3 has 16 amino acids. Germline V gene lookup returns CDR1 MGHRA and CDR2 YSYEKL. The trim removed 1 base at V and 6 bases at J, leaving 9 bases unmatched.

This clone showed up just a few times. This sequence joins TRBV4-3 and TRBJ2-3; 9 nucleotides match TRBD2. CDR1 and CDR2 from the germline V gene are LGHNA and YSLEER. The CDR3 covers 17 residues. V shed 4 bases and J 5 bases; nucleotides not matched to a gene: 13. CDR3 loop: CASSRRRAGGDGDTQYF. The CDR3 DNA reads as TGCGCCAGCAGCCGCCGTCGGGCGGGAGGGGATGGAGATACGCAGTATTTT.

This clone was seen more than once but under ten times. V and J are TRBV11-2 and TRBJ2-3; D is ambiguous. The ends were cut back, 1 base at V and 2 bases at J, with 4 bases in the middle. The CDR3 runs 13 residues. Germline V gives CDR1 SGHAT, CDR2 FQNNGV. The CDR3 DNA sequence: TGTGCCAGCAGCTTAGGTCTCACAGATACGCAGTATTTT. Amino acid sequence: CASSLGLTDTQYF.

The rearrangement uses TRBV2 and TRBJ2-5; 15 nucleotides line up with TRBD2. This CDR3 comprises 18 residues. Germline-derived CDR1 and CDR2 are SNHLY and FYNNEI. V trimming: 3 bases; J trimming: 0 bases; junction bases outside the gene matches: 5. CDR3 sequence: CASSDGLAGGAYQETQYF. In DNA, the CDR3 is TGTGCCAGCAGTGATGGACTAGCGGGAGGGGCGTACCAAGAGACCCAGTACTTC.

There are a few counts of this clone. The J gene is TRBJ1-1, the V gene TRBV13; D possibly corresponds to TRBD1 (5 bases). The CDR3 is 17 amino acids. V lost 2 bases to trimming and J lost 1 base, with 17 bases between them. CDR1 and CDR2 from the germline V gene are PRHDT and FYEKMQ (reference sequence). CDR3 region: CASSLSRWGVGNTEAFF. The CDR3 DNA is TGTGCCAGCAGCTTAAGCAGATGGGGCGTGGGGAACACTGAAGCTTTCTTT.

V gene TRBV19 combines with J gene TRBJ2-5; 8 bases line up with TRBD1. This CDR3 comprises 15 residues. Trimming took 6 bases from V and 2 from J; bases not matched to a gene: 8. CDR1 and CDR2 from the germline V gene are LNHDA and SQIVND (reference sequence). CDR3 residues: CASSPGGLRQETQYF. The DNA of the CDR3 is TGTGCCAGTAGCCCAGGGGGCTTGAGGCAAGAGACCCAGTACTTC.

This sequence joins TRBV6-5 and TRBJ2-4; D is unresolved. The CDR3 spans 15 residues. In germline, CDR1 is MNHEY, CDR2 SVGAGI. The V and J ends lost 7 bases and 0 bases respectively, with 13 bases between them. The CDR3: CASNSQVVAKNIQYF. CDR3 in DNA: TGTGCCAGCAATAGTCAGGTCGTAGCCAAAAACATTCAGTACTTC.

CDR3 sequence reads: CASSYATQGTGNTIYF. The CDR3 DNA follows: TGTGCCAGCAGTTACGCTACTCAGGGGACTGGAAACACCATATATTTT. V gene TRBV6-5 combines with J gene TRBJ1-3; possibly TRBD1 for D (6 bases). This CDR3 has 16 amino acids. Germline assignment: CDR1 MNHEY and CDR2 SVGAGI. V shed 2 bases and J shed 2 bases, with 13 bases lying between them.

This clone was seen a few times. The chain combines TRBV19 with TRBJ1-2; D may be TRBD1 (5 bases). V was pared by 9 bases and J by 2 bases, with 16 bases between. Germline-derived CDR1 and CDR2 are LNHDA and SQIVND (reference sequence). The CDR3 contains 14 residues. The CDR3 here is CASSRDSNNYGYTF. Written as DNA, the CDR3 is TGTGCCAGCAGCCGGGACTCCAACAACTATGGCTACACCTTC. The full variable domain, in which reference TRBV19 and TRBJ1-2 provide the parts outside the CDR3, is DGGITQSPKYLFRKEGQNVTLSCEQNLNHDAMYWYRQDPGQGLRLIYYSQIVNDFQKGDIAEGYSVSREKKESFPLTVTSAQKNPTAFYLCASSRDSNNYGYTFGSGTRLTVV.

The rearrangement uses TRBV7-2 and TRBJ1-1; TRBD1 matches 7 bases. The CDR3 extends over 14 amino acids. Germline CDR1 reads SGHTA; CDR2 reads FQGNSA. V gave up 5 bases and J gave up 1 base; unmatched junction bases: 4. CDR3 nucleotides: TGTGCCAGCAGCACCCGGACAGGGAACACTGAAGCTTTCTTT. Its protein product is CASSTRTGNTEAFF.

This clone was detected a few times. The genes are TRBV25-1 and TRBJ2-7; TRBD2 agrees at 8 bases. V lost 5 bases, J lost 0 bases, and 3 bases stayed unmatched. CDR1 is MGHDK, CDR2 SYGVNS, per germline. The CDR3 has 14 amino acids. For the CDR3, the DNA is TGTGCCAGCAGTTCCGGGACTAGCTCCTACGAGCAGTACTTC. Protein: CASSSGTSSYEQYF.

V and J are TRBV5-6 and TRBJ2-1, with no clear D. Germline V gives CDR1 SGHDT, CDR2 YYEEEE. This CDR3 spans 16 amino acids. The V gene lost 0 bases and the J gene lost 0 bases, with 10 bases spanning the gap. Here the CDR3 reads CASSLGRTLSYNEQFF. The DNA for the CDR3 is TGTGCCAGCAGCTTGGGGAGAACCCTCTCCTACAATGAGCAGTTCTTC.